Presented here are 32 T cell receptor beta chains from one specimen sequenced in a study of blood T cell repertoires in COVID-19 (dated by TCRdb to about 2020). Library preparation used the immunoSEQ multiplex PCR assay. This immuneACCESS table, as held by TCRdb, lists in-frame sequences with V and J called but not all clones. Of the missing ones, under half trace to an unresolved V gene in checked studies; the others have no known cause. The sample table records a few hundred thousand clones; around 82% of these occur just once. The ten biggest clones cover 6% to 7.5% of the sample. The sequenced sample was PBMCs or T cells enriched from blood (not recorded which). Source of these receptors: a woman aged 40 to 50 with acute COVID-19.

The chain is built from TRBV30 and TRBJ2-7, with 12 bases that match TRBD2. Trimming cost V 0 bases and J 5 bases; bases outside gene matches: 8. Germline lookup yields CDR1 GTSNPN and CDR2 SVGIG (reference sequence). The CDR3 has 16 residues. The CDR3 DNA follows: TGTGCCTGGAGTGTAAGGCTAGCGGGAGGGTTCCACGAGCAGTACTTC. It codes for CAWSVRLAGGFHEQYF.

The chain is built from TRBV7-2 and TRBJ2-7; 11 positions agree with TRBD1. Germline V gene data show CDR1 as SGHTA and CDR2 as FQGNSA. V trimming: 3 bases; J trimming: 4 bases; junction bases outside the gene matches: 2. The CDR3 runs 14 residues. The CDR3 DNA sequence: TGTGCCAGCAGCTTTCGGGACAGGGGGTACGAGCAGTACTTC. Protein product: CASSFRDRGYEQYF.

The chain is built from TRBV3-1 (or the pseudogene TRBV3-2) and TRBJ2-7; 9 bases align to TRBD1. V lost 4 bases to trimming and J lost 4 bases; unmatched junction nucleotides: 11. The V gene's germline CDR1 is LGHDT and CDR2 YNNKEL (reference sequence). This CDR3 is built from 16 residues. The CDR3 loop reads CASSPDTGGKFYEQYF. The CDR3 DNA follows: TGTGCCAGCAGCCCAGACACAGGGGGCAAGTTTTACGAGCAGTACTTC.

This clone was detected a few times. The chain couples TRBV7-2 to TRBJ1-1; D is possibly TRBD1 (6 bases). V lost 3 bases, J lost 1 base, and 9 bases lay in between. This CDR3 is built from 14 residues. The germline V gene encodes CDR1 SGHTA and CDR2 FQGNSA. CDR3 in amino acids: CASSLGGRNTEAFF. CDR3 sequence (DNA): TGTGCCAGCAGCTTGGGGGGGCGGAACACTGAAGCTTTCTTT.

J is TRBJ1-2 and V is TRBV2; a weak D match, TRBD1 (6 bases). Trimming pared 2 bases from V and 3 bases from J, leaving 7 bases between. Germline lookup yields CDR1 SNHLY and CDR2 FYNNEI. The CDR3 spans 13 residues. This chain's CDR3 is CASSERTDYGYTF. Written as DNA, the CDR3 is TGTGCCAGCAGTGAAAGGACAGACTATGGCTACACCTTC.

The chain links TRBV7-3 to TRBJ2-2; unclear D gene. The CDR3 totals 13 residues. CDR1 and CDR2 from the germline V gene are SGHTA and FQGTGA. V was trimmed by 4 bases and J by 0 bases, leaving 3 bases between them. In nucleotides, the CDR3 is TGTGCCAGCAGCTCCGCGAACACCGGGGAGCTGTTTTTT. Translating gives CASSSANTGELFF.

The CDR3 spells CSASTSGNYNEQFF. The CDR3 coding sequence is TGCAGTGCTAGTACTAGCGGAAACTACAATGAGCAGTTCTTC. V gene TRBV20-1 combines with J gene TRBJ2-1; 8 bases map to TRBD2. CDR1 is DFQATT and CDR2 is SNEGSKA in the germline V gene (reference sequence). Trimming at V came to 3 bases and at J to 3 bases, leaving 4 bases not matched to a gene. There are 14 residues in the CDR3.

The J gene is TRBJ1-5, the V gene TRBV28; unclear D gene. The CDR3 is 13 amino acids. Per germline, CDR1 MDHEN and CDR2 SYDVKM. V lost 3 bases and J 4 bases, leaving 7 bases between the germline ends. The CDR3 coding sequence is TGTGCCAGCAGTTTTGCGGGGAATCAGCCCCAGCATTTT. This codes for CASSFAGNQPQHF.

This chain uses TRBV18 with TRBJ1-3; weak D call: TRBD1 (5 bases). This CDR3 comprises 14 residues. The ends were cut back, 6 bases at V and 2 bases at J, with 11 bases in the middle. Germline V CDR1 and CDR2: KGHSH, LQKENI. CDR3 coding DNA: TGTGCCAGCTCCGAAGGGGCAGCTGGAAACACCATATATTTT. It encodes CASSEGAAGNTIYF.

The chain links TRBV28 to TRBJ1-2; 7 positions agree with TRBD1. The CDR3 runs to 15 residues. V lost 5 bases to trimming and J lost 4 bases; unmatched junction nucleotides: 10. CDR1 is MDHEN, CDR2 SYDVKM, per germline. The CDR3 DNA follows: TGTGCCAGCAGTCCTCCGGACAGGACAGCCTATGGCTACACCTTC. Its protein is CASSPPDRTAYGYTF.

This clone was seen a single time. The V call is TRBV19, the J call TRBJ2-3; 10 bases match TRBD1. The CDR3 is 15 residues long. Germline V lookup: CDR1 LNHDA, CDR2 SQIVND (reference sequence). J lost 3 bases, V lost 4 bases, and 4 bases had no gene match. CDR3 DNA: TGTGCCAGTAGTAGGCCGGGACAGGGGACAGATACGCAGTATTTT. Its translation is CASSRPGQGTDTQYF.

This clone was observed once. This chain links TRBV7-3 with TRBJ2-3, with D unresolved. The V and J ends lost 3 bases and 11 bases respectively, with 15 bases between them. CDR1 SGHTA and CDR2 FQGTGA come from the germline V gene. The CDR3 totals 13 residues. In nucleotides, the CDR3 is TGTGCCAGCAGCTTGGGCCGCTCACCGGAGCAGTATTTT. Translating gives CASSLGRSPEQYF.

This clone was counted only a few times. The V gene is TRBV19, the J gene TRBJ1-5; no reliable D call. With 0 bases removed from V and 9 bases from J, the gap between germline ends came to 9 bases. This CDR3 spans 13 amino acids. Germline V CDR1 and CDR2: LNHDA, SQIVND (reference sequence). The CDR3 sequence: CASSIDVRGPQHF. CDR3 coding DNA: TGTGCCAGTAGTATAGATGTGAGAGGGCCCCAGCATTTT.

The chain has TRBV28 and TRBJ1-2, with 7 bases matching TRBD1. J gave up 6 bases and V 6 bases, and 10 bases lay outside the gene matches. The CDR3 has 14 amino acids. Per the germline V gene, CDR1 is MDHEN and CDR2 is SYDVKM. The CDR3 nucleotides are TGTGCCAGCAGCTTAGAAACAGGGGTTAATGGCTACACCTTC. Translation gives CASSLETGVNGYTF.

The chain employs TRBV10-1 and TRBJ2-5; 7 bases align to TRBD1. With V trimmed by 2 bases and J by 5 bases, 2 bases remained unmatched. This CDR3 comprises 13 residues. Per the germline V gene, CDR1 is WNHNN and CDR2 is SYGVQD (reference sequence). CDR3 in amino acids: CASSEIQGETQYF. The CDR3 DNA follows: TGCGCCAGCAGTGAGATACAGGGGGAGACCCAGTACTTC.

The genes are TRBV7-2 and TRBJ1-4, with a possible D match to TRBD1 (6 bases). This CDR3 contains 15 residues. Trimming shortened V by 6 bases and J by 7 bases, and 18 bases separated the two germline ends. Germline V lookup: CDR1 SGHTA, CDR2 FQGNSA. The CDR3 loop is CASSYLAGEGEKLFF. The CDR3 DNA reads TGTGCCAGCAGTTATCTGGCAGGGGAGGGTGAAAAACTGTTTTTT.

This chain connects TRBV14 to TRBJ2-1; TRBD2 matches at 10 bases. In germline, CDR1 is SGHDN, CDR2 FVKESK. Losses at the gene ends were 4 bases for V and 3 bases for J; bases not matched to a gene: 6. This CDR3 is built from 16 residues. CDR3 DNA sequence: TGTGCCAGCAGCCGTCCTAGCGGGAGCTTCTACAATGAGCAGTTCTTC. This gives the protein CASSRPSGSFYNEQFF. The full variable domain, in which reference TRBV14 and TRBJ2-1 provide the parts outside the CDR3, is EAGVTQFPSHSVIEKGQTVTLRCDPISGHDNLYWYRRVMGKEIKFLLHFVKESKQDESGMPNNRFLAERTGGTYSTLKVQPAELEDSGVYFCASSRPSGSFYNEQFFGPGTRLTVL.

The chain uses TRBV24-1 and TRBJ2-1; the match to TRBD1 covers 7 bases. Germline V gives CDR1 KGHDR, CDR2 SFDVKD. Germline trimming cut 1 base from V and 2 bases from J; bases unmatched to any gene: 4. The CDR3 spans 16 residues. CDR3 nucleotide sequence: TGTGCCACCAGTGATTTCACAGGGGAAACCTACAATGAGCAGTTCTTC. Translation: CATSDFTGETYNEQFF.

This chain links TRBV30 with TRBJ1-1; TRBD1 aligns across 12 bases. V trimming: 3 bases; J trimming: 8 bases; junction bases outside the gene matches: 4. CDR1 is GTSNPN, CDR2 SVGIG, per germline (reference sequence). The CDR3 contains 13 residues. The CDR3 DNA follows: TGTGCCTGGAGCCGGGACAGGGGGCAGGAAGCTTTCTTT. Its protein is CAWSRDRGQEAFF.

The CDR3 here is CASSSGADSPLHF. CDR3 nucleotide sequence: TGCGCCAGCAGCTCAGGGGCGGATTCACCCCTCCACTTT. The chain employs TRBV5-1 and TRBJ1-6, with D maybe TRBD1 (6 bases). This CDR3 is built from 13 residues. Germline assignment: CDR1 SGHRS and CDR2 YFSETQ. The V and J ends lost 3 bases and 8 bases respectively, with 9 bases between them.

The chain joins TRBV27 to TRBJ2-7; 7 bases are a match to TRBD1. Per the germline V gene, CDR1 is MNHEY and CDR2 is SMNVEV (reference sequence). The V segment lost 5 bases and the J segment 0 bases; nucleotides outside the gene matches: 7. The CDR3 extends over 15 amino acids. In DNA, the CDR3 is TGTGCCAGCAGTCTCGGACAGGCTAGCTCCTACGAGCAGTACTTC. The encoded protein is CASSLGQASSYEQYF.

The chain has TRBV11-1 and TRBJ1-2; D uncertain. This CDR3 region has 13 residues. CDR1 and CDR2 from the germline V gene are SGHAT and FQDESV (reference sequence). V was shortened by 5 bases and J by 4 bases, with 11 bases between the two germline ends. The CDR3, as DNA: TGTGCCAGCAGCCCTACAGTGAGCTATGGCTACACCTTC. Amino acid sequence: CASSPTVSYGYTF.

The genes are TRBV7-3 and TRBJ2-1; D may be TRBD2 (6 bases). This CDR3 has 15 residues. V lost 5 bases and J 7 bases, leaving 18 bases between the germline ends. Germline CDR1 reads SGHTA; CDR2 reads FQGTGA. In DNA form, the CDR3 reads TGTGCCAGCAGCGTTACGGGGGAACCCGGGAATGAGCAGTTCTTC. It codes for CASSVTGEPGNEQFF.

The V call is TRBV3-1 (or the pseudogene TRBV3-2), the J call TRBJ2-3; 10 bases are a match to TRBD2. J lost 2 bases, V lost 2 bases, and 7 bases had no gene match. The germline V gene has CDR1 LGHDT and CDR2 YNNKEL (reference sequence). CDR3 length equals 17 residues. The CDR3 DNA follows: TGTGCCAGCAGCCAATCTCTAGCGGGGGCAATCACAGATACGCAGTATTTT. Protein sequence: CASSQSLAGAITDTQYF.

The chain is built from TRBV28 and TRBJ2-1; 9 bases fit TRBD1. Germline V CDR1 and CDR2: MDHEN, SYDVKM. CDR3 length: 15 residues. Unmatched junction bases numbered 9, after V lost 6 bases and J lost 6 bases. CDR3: CASRIGTGLLNEQFF. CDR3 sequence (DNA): TGTGCCAGCAGGATCGGGACAGGGCTCCTCAATGAGCAGTTCTTC.

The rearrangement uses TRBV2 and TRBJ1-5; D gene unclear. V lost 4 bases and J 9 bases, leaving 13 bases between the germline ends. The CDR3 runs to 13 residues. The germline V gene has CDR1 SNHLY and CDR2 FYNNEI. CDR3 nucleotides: TGTGCCAGCAGTGGAGGTGAACGAAGGCCCCAGCATTTT. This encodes CASSGGERRPQHF. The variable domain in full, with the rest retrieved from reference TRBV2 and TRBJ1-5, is EPEVTQTPSHQVTQMGQEVILRCVPISNHLYFYWYRQILGQKVEFLVSFYNNEISEKSEIFDDQFSVERPDGSNFTLKIRSTKLEDSAMYFCASSGGERRPQHFGDGTRLSIL.

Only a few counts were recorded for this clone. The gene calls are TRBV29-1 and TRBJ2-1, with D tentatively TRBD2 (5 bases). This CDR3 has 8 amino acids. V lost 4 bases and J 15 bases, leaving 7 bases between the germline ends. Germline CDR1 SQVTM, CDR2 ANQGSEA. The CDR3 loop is CSVVGGFF. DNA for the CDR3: TGCAGCGTTGTAGGAGGGTTCTTC.

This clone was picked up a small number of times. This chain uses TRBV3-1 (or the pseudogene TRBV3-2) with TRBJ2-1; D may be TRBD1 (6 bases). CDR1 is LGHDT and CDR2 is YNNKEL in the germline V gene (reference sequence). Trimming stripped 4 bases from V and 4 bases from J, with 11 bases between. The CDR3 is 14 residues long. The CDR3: CASSPDQGYNEQFF. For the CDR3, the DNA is TGTGCCAGCAGCCCCGACCAGGGGTACAATGAGCAGTTCTTC.

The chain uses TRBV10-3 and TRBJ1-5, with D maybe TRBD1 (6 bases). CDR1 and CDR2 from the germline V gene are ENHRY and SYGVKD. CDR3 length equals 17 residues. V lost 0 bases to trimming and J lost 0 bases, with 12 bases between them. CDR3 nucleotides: TGTGCCATCAGTGAGTCAGGGGGGGGAAATAGCAATCAGCCCCAGCATTTT. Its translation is CAISESGGGNSNQPQHF.

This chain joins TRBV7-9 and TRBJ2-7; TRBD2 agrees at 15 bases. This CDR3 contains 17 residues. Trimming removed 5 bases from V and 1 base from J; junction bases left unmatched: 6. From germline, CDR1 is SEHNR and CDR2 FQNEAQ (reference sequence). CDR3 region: CASSPSGLAGGSYEQYF. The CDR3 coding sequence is TGTGCCAGCAGCCCCTCGGGACTAGCGGGAGGTTCCTACGAGCAGTACTTC.

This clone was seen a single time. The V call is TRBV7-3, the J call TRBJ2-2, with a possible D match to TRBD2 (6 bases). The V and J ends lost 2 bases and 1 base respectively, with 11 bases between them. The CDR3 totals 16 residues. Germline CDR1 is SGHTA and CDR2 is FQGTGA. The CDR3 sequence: CASSLLGGWNTGELFF. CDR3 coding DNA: TGTGCCAGCAGCTTACTGGGGGGATGGAACACCGGGGAGCTGTTTTTT.

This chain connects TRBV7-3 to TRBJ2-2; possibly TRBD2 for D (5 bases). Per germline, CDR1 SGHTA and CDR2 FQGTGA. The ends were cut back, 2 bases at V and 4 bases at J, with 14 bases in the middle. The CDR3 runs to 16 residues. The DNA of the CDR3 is TGTGCCAGCAGCTTATCGGGTGGCCGGGGCACCGGGGAGCTGTTTTTT. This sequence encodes CASSLSGGRGTGELFF.